This TCR beta chain stems from a study of blood T cell repertoires in COVID-19. Study context: There were acute and convalescent COVID-19 samples, and they came from the United States, Italy and Spain. Sources were T cells, B-cell-depleted T cells, or PBMCs; the material itself was cDNA or gDNA.

Germline CDR1 reads SGHVS; CDR2 reads FQNEAQ. V was pared by 5 bases and J by 5 bases, with 6 bases between. This CDR3 has 11 amino acids. In the authors' methods: The assay estimated nucleated cells by amplifying reference gene primers. Sequenced by immunoSEQ multiplex PCR; TCRdb stores in-frame clones only, minus some. Clone size and V and J calls were adopted from that table, with D and trimming inferred from the DNA. The repertoire holds about 180,000 clones, with approximately 86% as singletons. The chain employs TRBV7-8 and TRBJ2-5; D ambiguous. The sequenced material came from peripheral blood. The clonotype originates from a man aged 50-60 years with active or convalescent COVID-19. CDR3 residues: CASSPVETQYF. The DNA for the CDR3 is TGTGCCAGCAGCCCAGTGGAGACCCAGTACTTC.